These 8 T cell receptor delta chains were all obtained from the same sample, sequenced in a study of gamma-delta chains in newborns, infants, children. TCRdb repeated clone calling on the reads with CATT. The sample shows about 3,800 delta-chain clones, about 4% of them seen only once. Material: blood. The receptors shown here come from a child who was a newborn, infant or young child, either healthy, febrile or measles-vaccinated (not recorded which).

This clone was counted between two and nine times. A much larger clone differs from this one at a single base, so this may be a read error. The genes are TRDV2 and TRDJ1; D not certain. Trimming shortened V by 1 base and J by 1 base, and 18 bases separated the two germline ends. CDR3 length equals 17 residues. Per germline, CDR1 GEAIGNYY and CDR2 EKD. The CDR3 DNA is TGTGCCTGTGACACGGCCGATCACGGTGTTGGCACCGATAAACTCATCTTT. It encodes CACDTADHGVGTDKLIF.

This clone was recorded a few times. A far more abundant clone sits one base away, making this likely a read error. Within the sample, other DNA sequences also encode this same CDR3. This chain joins TRDV2 and TRDJ1; 8 nucleotides align to TRDD3. V shed 4 bases, J shed 2 bases, and the junction held 11 bases outside the gene matches. CDR1 is GEAIGNYY, CDR2 EKD, per germline. This CDR3 region has 16 residues. The CDR3 DNA reads as TGTGCCTGTGATGCGCTGGGGGACAATAAAACCGATAAACTCATCTTT. Its translation: CACDALGDNKTDKLIF.

In its sample, this clone was seen a few times. TCRdb assigns this DNA the protein of a much larger clone, which departs from its translation at residue 15; this likely reflects a read error, and the protein shown comes from translating the DNA. The chain joins TRDV2 to TRDJ1, with TRDD3 matching 13 bases. Germline CDR1 reads GEAIGNYY; CDR2 reads EKD. The CDR3 totals 16 residues. The CDR3 sequence: CACDTVTGGYADKLTF. The CDR3, as DNA: TGTGCCTGTGACACGGTTACTGGGGGATACGCCGATAAACTCACCTTT.

Comments on this clone: This may arise from a read error, as a much more abundant clone is one base away. Other DNA sequences within the sample encode an identical CDR3. This chain joins TRDV2 and TRDJ3, with 12 bases lining up with TRDD3. CDR1 is GEAIGNYY and CDR2 is EKD in the germline V gene. The CDR3 is made up of 21 amino acids. The trim removed 1 base at V and 4 bases at J, leaving 13 bases unmatched. This chain's CDR3 is CACDTLTGGYRRGWDTRQMFF. Here the CDR3 DNA reads TGTGCCTGTGACACTCTTACTGGGGGATACCGGCGGGGTTGGGACACCCGACAGATGTTTTTC.

Note on this clone: Being one base from a much bigger clone, this may be a read error. The V call is TRDV1, the J call TRDJ1; D might be TRDD3 (5 bases). This CDR3 has 20 residues. The V end was cut by 2 bases, the J end by 0 bases, with 25 bases between. Germline V gene lookup returns CDR1 TSWWSYY and CDR2 QGS. CDR3 sequence: CALGEWGSAPRTPYTDKLIF. The CDR3 nucleotides are TGTGCTCTTGGGGAATGGGGTTCGGCCCCGAGGACGCCGTACACCGATAAACTCATCTTT.

This clone was seen a handful of times. The rearrangement links TRDV1 to TRDJ1; D remains unclear. Germline-derived CDR1 and CDR2 are TSWWSYY and QGS. The V end lost 0 bases, the J end lost 6 bases, and 11 bases lay between the germline ends. The CDR3 runs 14 residues. This CDR3 reads CALGELAGPNKLIF. DNA of the CDR3: TGTGCTCTTGGGGAACTAGCGGGCCCGAATAAACTCATCTTT.

This clone has only a few counts. A much larger clone differs by one base, so this may be a read error. The V call is TRDV2, the J call TRDJ1; D possibly corresponds to TRDD3 (6 bases). This CDR3 is built from 19 residues. Germline V gene sequence: CDR1 GEAIGNYY, CDR2 EKD. The V end was cut by 0 bases, the J end by 0 bases, with 22 bases between. CDR3 amino acids: CACDTASSPRTGNTDKLIF. The CDR3 DNA is TGTGCCTGTGACACCGCCTCTTCCCCCCGTACTGGGAACACCGATAAACTCATCTTT.

This clone was seen more than once but under ten times. A read error may be the cause here, since a much bigger clone is one base away. At the DNA level, this CDR3 is encoded by other sequences in the same sample as well. J is TRDJ1 and V is TRDV2; no clear D. The CDR3 contains 14 residues. Germline CDR1 reads GEAIGNYY; CDR2 reads EKD. CDR3 in DNA: TGTGCCTGCGACACTATGATCAACACCGATAAACTCATCTTT. Amino acid sequence: CACDTMINTDKLIF.